These T cell receptor beta chains were read from a single sample in a study of shared clonotypes between healthy human individuals. Assay used: immunoSEQ multiplex PCR; TCRdb lists only in-frame clones, some missing. The sample shows 640,000 or so clones, about two thirds of them seen only once. Sequencing was done on a sample of memory CD4+ T cells sorted from blood. The receptors were sampled from a woman aged 30 to 39 in good health. Both conserved end residues are part of each CDR3. Clone size is not always given. Where it is, it says once, few, many or a class for expanded clones.

clone_size,v_call,cdr3_aa
-,TRBV28,CASSSYSGRGSYNEQFF
few,TRBV11-2,CASSPSTDTQYF
-,TRBV29-1,CSVSPMEGTEAFF
-,TRBV28,CASSLFPHRGQGYGYTF
-,TRBV14,CASSHLGEVYNEQFF
-,TRBV14,CASSPIRAGSEFF
many,TRBV28,CASRRDTDEQFF
-,TRBV9,CASSVSSLTGDEQFF
-,TRBV28,CASQTGTSKNIQYF
-,TRBV5-4,CASSLDARGEQYF
many,TRBV9,CASSVDRVGNTEAFF
-,TRBV19,CASSIAADPEKLFF
-,TRBV11-2,CASSLMSSVDEQYF
-,TRBV19,CATFREGHNTEAFF
-,TRBV2,CASSPLAMGKNIQYF
-,TRBV28,CASSPPGGPTYEQYF
-,TRBV10-2,CASKTGDYEQYF
-,TRBV5-1,CASSGRVDTEAFF
-,TRBV21-1,CASSKGYSGRASSYEQYF
-,TRBV6-4,CASSVVFTDTQYF
-,TRBV29-1,CSVEVSGANVLTF
-,TRBV28,CASRDSGSLETQYF
-,TRBV7-3,CASSSSSGYYNEQFF
-,TRBV11-2,CASSRTGLDTGELFF
-,TRBV5-1,CASSLASSGYNEQFF
-,TRBV5-1,CASSLGSGPDTQYF
few,TRBV5-5,CASSLVPGGYGYTF
-,TRBV6-5,CASGTDSYEQYF
-,TRBV7-3,CASSSRGPNTGELFF
few,TRBV2,CASSNSQKAFF
few,TRBV28,CASREGRETQYF
-,TRBV7-8,CASSSGPGTEAFF
-,TRBV11-2,CASSFGPQGGRPYGYTF
-,TRBV6-4,CASRDPGGTNEKLFF
-,TRBV23-1,CASNPGLAGPISYEQYF
-,TRBV10-1,CASSESTLGTQYF
few,TRBV28,CASRTGTYGSPLHF
-,TRBV18,CASSPGSGRGPTNEKLFF
-,TRBV18,CASSPRARGDTGELFF
-,TRBV9,CASSPIIGHVPREAFF
-,TRBV2,CASSDLPGTSVVDEQFF
-,TRBV6-5,CASSSYGTGETQYF
-,TRBV9,CASSGDMNTEAFF
few,TRBV5-1,CASSFGAQGIYSGANVLTF
-,TRBV5-4,CASSFERNTEAFF